This T cell receptor beta chain originates from a study of blood T cell repertoires in COVID-19. Study-level background: Italy, Spain and the United States were the sources of the convalescent and acute COVID-19 samples. Sources were T cells, B-cell-depleted T cells, or PBMCs; the material itself was cDNA or gDNA.

In the original processing: Amplifying reference gene primers gave estimates of nucleated cell counts. Sequencing was performed with immunoSEQ multiplex PCR; in TCRdb, only in-frame clones are kept and a portion is missing. The DNA was the basis for D and trimming; V, J and clone size are from that table. The sample contains about 280,000 clones, around four fifths of which appear only once. Sequenced material: peripheral blood. This clonotype originated in a woman aged 45-65 years who had recovered from COVID-19.

CDR3 region: CASSDLPGILNYEQYF. The CDR3 DNA follows: TGTGCCAGCAGTGACCTTCCAGGGATACTCAACTACGAGCAGTACTTC. V usage is TRBV2 and J usage is TRBJ2-7, with D perhaps TRBD1 (5 bases). The CDR3 length is 16 residues. CDR1 SNHLY and CDR2 FYNNEI come from the germline V gene. V lost 3 bases and J 3 bases, leaving 18 bases between the germline ends.